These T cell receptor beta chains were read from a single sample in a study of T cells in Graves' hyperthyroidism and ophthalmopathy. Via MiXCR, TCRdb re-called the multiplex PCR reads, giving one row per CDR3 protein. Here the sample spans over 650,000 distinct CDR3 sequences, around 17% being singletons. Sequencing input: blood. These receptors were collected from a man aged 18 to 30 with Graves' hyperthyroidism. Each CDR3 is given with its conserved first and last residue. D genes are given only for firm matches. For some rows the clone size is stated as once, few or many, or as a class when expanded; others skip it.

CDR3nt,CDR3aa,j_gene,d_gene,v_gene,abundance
TGCGCCAGCAGCTTGATCGCGGGGAATCAGCCCCAGCATTTT,CASSLIAGNQPQHF,TRBJ1-5,-,TRBV5-1,-
TGTGCCAGCAGCGAGGGCGCCGACTCGTCCTACGAGCAGTACTTC,CASSEGADSSYEQYF,TRBJ2-7,-,TRBV9,many
TGTGCCAGCAGCCCTCGGCCGGGACAGGGACCCTACGAGCAGTACTTC,CASSPRPGQGPYEQYF,TRBJ2-7,TRBD1,TRBV7-2,few
TGCGCCAGCAGCCAAGATCAGGGGAGGACAGGGGGTCCCTACGAGCAGTACTTC,CASSQDQGRTGGPYEQYF,TRBJ2-7,TRBD1,TRBV4-3,few
TGTGCCAGCAGCCAGACAGGGGCCCTAAACTATGGCTACACCTTC,CASSQTGALNYGYTF,TRBJ1-2,TRBD1,TRBV28,many
TGCAGTGCTAGAGATCAGCGCCAGAGGTGGGAGACCCAGTACTTC,CSARDQRQRWETQYF,TRBJ2-5,-,TRBV20-1,many
TGTGCCAGCACCCAAGGACTGCACACCGGGGAGCTGTTTTTT,CASTQGLHTGELFF,TRBJ2-2,-,TRBV6-1,-
TGTGCCAGCAGCCTAGCTGATACCTACAATGAGCAGTTCTTC,CASSLADTYNEQFF,TRBJ2-1,-,TRBV3-1,many
TGTGCCAGCAGCCAAGATCGGTTCGATACGCAGTATTTT,CASSQDRFDTQYF,TRBJ2-3,-,TRBV6-1,-
TGTGCTAGTGGCCAAAGCTCCTACGAGCAGTACTTC,CASGQSSYEQYF,TRBJ2-7,-,TRBV12-5,-
TGTGCCAGTAGTATAGCGACAGGGGGCAACTACGAGCAGTACTTC,CASSIATGGNYEQYF,TRBJ2-7,TRBD1,TRBV19,few
TGTGCCAGTAGTACGTCCGGCGGACAGGGATACGAGCAGTACTTC,CASSTSGGQGYEQYF,TRBJ2-7,TRBD1,TRBV19,few
TGCGCCAGCAGCCAAGATCTCTCCGTTTCGGGTGAGACCCAGTACTTC,CASSQDLSVSGETQYF,TRBJ2-5,-,TRBV4-3,-
TGTGCCAGCAGTTACCGACTAGCGCCAGTTACAGATACGCAGTATTTT,CASSYRLAPVTDTQYF,TRBJ2-3,TRBD2,TRBV27,many
TGTGCCAGCAGCGTAACAGGGAACACCGGGGAGCTGTTTTTT,CASSVTGNTGELFF,TRBJ2-2,-,TRBV7-9,many
TGCAGTGCTGCGCGCCCCATGGCCTACGAGCAGTACTTC,CSAARPMAYEQYF,TRBJ2-7,-,TRBV20-1,many
TGTGCCAGCAGCTCGGACAGGCAGGTACCTGGGGATACGCAGTATTTT,CASSSDRQVPGDTQYF,TRBJ2-3,TRBD1,TRBV7-2,few
TGCAGTGCTTTAGGACTAGCTAAAAACTACGAGCAGTACTTC,CSALGLAKNYEQYF,TRBJ2-7,TRBD2,TRBV20-1,few
TGCAGTGCTAGAGTTCCGGGGGGGGTAGAGACCCAGTACTTC,CSARVPGGVETQYF,TRBJ2-5,TRBD2,TRBV20-1,many
TGTGCCAGCAGCGAGAGGACTAGCGGGAGCCCCTCGGACGAGCAGTACTTC,CASSERTSGSPSDEQYF,TRBJ2-7,TRBD2,TRBV13,many
TGTGCCAGCAGTTTAACGGGCAGGTCCTCCGAGCAGTACTTC,CASSLTGRSSEQYF,TRBJ2-7,-,TRBV12-3/TRBV12-4,many
TGCGCCAGCAGCTTTGGAGCGGGAGCCCCAGATACGCAGTATTTT,CASSFGAGAPDTQYF,TRBJ2-3,TRBD2,TRBV5-1,many
TGTGCCAGCAGTCTACCGACGGGGGGTAACACTGAAGCTTTCTTT,CASSLPTGGNTEAFF,TRBJ1-1,-,TRBV28,-
TGTGCCAGCAGCCTAATCGCGGATGAAAAACTGTTTTTT,CASSLIADEKLFF,TRBJ1-4,-,TRBV3-1,few